These T cell receptor beta chains were read from a single sample in a study of T cell responses to AZD1222 COVID-19 vaccine. Generated by immunoSEQ multiplex PCR, the TCRdb table keeps only in-frame clones and is missing some. There are 90,000 to 110,000 clones in the sample; around 87% occur only once, and around 4.4% lies in the top ten. The source was peripheral blood, collected 28 days after the second AZD1222 dose. The receptor source for this set is an adult who received the AZD1222 COVID-19 vaccine. The CDR3 runs from the conserved cysteine through the conserved F or W. A D gene is named only where the DNA matches it firmly. Not all rows give a size; the values are once, few, many and, for expanded clones, a class.

TRBJ2-5 . TRBV7-2 . CASQSGGGGETQYF TGTGCCAGCCAATCGGGCGGTGGGGGGGAGACCCAGTACTTC
TRBJ2-4 . TRBV9 . CASSERFGKNIQYF TGTGCCAGCAGCGAGAGGTTTGGCAAAAACATTCAGTACTTC
TRBJ2-5 TRBD2 TRBV7-8 once CASSLESSGRSQYF TGTGCCAGCAGCTTAGAGAGTAGCGGGAGGTCCCAGTACTTC
TRBJ2-3 TRBD2 TRBV5-1 . CASSPGTSGRSTDTQYF TGCGCCAGCAGCCCCGGGACTAGCGGGCGAAGCACAGATACGCAGTATTTT
TRBJ2-7 . TRBV18 . CASSSPTDEQYF TGTGCCAGCTCATCACCAACCGACGAGCAGTACTTC
TRBJ2-5 . TRBV7-8 . CASSLVGAETQYF TGTGCCAGCAGCTTAGTCGGCGCTGAGACCCAGTACTTC
TRBJ1-2 . TRBV7-3 . CASSLGGDYGYTF TGTGCCAGCAGCCTAGGGGGGGACTATGGCTACACCTTC
TRBJ1-5 . TRBV19 . CASSIGGQSNQPQHF TGTGCCAGTAGTATTGGGGGGCAAAGCAATCAGCCCCAGCATTTT
TRBJ1-1 TRBD1 TRBV9 . CASSEGQSTEAFF TGTGCCAGCAGCGAGGGACAGAGCACTGAAGCTTTCTTT
TRBJ1-1 . TRBV5-4 . CASSLPDRESEAFF TGTGCCAGCAGCCTCCCCGACCGGGAGTCTGAAGCTTTCTTT
TRBJ1-3 . TRBV30 . CAWSGQGYSGNTIYF TGTGCCTGGAGTGGGCAGGGGTATTCTGGAAACACCATATATTTT
TRBJ1-5 TRBD1 TRBV6-5 . CASVRTGGRDQPQHF TGTGCCAGCGTCAGAACAGGGGGGAGGGATCAGCCCCAGCATTTT
TRBJ1-2 . TRBV28 . CASSLHRQGKGYTF TGTGCCAGCAGTTTGCATCGGCAGGGAAAGGGCTACACCTTC
TRBJ1-1 . TRBV5-1 . CASSLPPTEAFF TGCGCCAGCAGCTTGCCTCCCACTGAAGCTTTCTTT
TRBJ1-1 . TRBV10-3 . CAIIDNVGNTEAFF TGTGCCATCATCGACAATGTTGGGAACACTGAAGCTTTCTTT
TRBJ1-1 TRBD1 TRBV13 . CASSLARDRLNTEAFF TGTGCCAGCAGCTTAGCCCGGGACAGGCTCAACACTGAAGCTTTCTTT
TRBJ2-2 . TRBV11-1 . CASSPSSVGTGELFF TGTGCCAGCAGCCCCTCTAGCGTCGGCACCGGGGAGCTGTTTTTT
TRBJ2-3 . TRBV18 . CASSLRDTDTQYF TGTGCCAGCTCACTCCGGGACACAGATACGCAGTATTTT
TRBJ2-7 . TRBV9 few CASSGGITGAEYF TGTGCCAGCAGCGGCGGCATTACCGGGGCGGAGTACTTC
TRBJ2-7 . TRBV7-3 . CASSLTGGPAYEQYF TGTGCCAGCAGCTTAACGGGGGGGCCGGCGTACGAGCAGTACTTC
TRBJ2-5 . TRBV5-5 . CASSFQTLQETQYF TGTGCCAGCAGCTTCCAGACACTGCAAGAGACCCAGTACTTC
TRBJ1-4 . TRBV18 . CASSLRDPGGSEKLFF TGTGCCAGCTCACTTCGGGACCCAGGAGGGAGTGAAAAACTGTTTTTT
TRBJ1-1 . TRBV29-1 . CSAGIEAFF TGCAGCGCCGGGATCGAAGCTTTCTTT
TRBJ2-3 . TRBV19 . CATHWGSTDTQYF TGTGCCACTCACTGGGGTAGCACAGATACGCAGTATTTT
TRBJ1-4 . TRBV28 once CASSLVGFGNEKLFF TGTGCCAGCAGTTTAGTGGGTTTTGGTAATGAAAAACTGTTTTTT
TRBJ2-2 . TRBV30 . CAWSGGVGTGELFF TGTGCCTGGAGCGGGGGCGTGGGCACCGGGGAGCTGTTTTTT
TRBJ2-7 . TRBV6-4 . CASSDHRLRQESSYEQYF TGTGCCAGCAGTGACCATAGACTTAGACAGGAGAGCTCCTACGAGCAGTACTTC
TRBJ1-5 . TRBV6-5 . CASQWGGPQPQHF TGTGCCAGCCAGTGGGGGGGGCCGCAGCCCCAGCATTTT